A selection of T cell receptor beta chains follows, all from one sample in a study of response to subunit inactivated influenza vaccine. TCRdb analysed the RT-PCR reads with MiXCR anew, one entry per CDR3 protein. Of just under 250,000 distinct CDR3 sequences in the sample, 12% were seen once. Sequencing used non-naive T cells sorted from PBMCs, obtained 14 to 15 days before vaccination. The receptors here all came from a man aged 50 to 60 who received an inactivated influenza vaccine. Both conserved end residues are part of each CDR3. D genes are given only for firm matches. Expanded clones get a size class; other rows say once, few or many, or leave the size out.

V: TRBV5-1; J: TRBJ2-7; size: few; D: NA; DNA: TGCGCCAGCAGCTTGGGGCAGAAGGCGGACGAGCAGTACTTC; CDR3: CASSLGQKADEQYF
V: TRBV2; J: TRBJ1-2; size: NA; D: NA; DNA: TGTGCCAGCAGTGAAGGACCGTCGGGTGGCTACACCTTC; CDR3: CASSEGPSGGYTF
V: TRBV20-1; J: TRBJ2-7; size: many; D: TRBD2; DNA: TGCAGTGCCTGGGGACTAGCGGGGGCCTACGAGCAGTACTTC; CDR3: CSAWGLAGAYEQYF
V: TRBV12-3/TRBV12-4; J: TRBJ2-3; size: many; D: NA; DNA: TGTGCCAGCAGTTTTTCGGAGCCAGATACGCAGTATTTT; CDR3: CASSFSEPDTQYF
V: TRBV20-1; J: TRBJ2-1; size: NA; D: TRBD2; DNA: TGCAGTGCCGACGGCCGGGGGGGGCGCCCCAGTGAGCAGATCTTC; CDR3: CSADGRGGRPSEQIF
V: TRBV18; J: TRBJ2-2; size: few; D: NA; DNA: TGTGCCAGCTCACCAGCGAAGGCGAACACCGGGGAGCTGTTTTTT; CDR3: CASSPAKANTGELFF
V: TRBV30; J: TRBJ1-1; size: few; D: NA; DNA: TGTGCCGCCCCCGGCCCGGGGGCTGAAGCTTTCTTT; CDR3: CAAPGPGAEAFF
V: TRBV7-2; J: TRBJ1-2; size: few; D: TRBD1; DNA: TGTGCCAGCAGCGAACCAGGGGGCGCCTATGGCTACACCTTC; CDR3: CASSEPGGAYGYTF
V: TRBV6-2/TRBV6-3; J: TRBJ2-1; size: few; D: NA; DNA: TGTGCCAGCAGAATACGGGACGGGGGTTACAATGAGCAGTTCTTC; CDR3: CASRIRDGGYNEQFF
V: TRBV12-3/TRBV12-4; J: TRBJ2-2; size: many; D: NA; DNA: TGTGCCAGCTCCTCAAGTGTGGTAGCCCGGGGGGAGCTGTTTTTT; CDR3: CASSSSVVARGELFF
V: TRBV20-1; J: TRBJ2-2; size: NA; D: NA; DNA: TGCAGTGCTAGATATCTGGGGGGAAACACCGGGGAGCTGTTTTTT; CDR3: CSARYLGGNTGELFF
V: TRBV12-3/TRBV12-4; J: TRBJ2-2; size: many; D: NA; DNA: TGTGCCAGCAGTTTAGGATCACGGACCGGGGAGCTGTTTTTT; CDR3: CASSLGSRTGELFF
V: TRBV5-1; J: TRBJ2-3; size: NA; D: TRBD2; DNA: TGCGCCAGCAGCCAAGGGACTAGCGGGCCAGATACGCAGTATTTT; CDR3: CASSQGTSGPDTQYF
V: TRBV10-3; J: TRBJ2-1; size: many; D: NA; DNA: TGTGCCATCAGTACCCCGGGGGTACGTCAAAATGAGCAGTTCTTC; CDR3: CAISTPGVRQNEQFF
V: TRBV14; J: TRBJ2-3; size: many; D: NA; DNA: TGTGCCAGCAGCATAGAGCCAGATACGCAGTATTTT; CDR3: CASSIEPDTQYF
V: TRBV4-2; J: TRBJ1-3; size: many; D: NA; DNA: TGTGCCAGCAGCCAAGCTCGACGTGGGGACGGAAACACCATATATTTT; CDR3: CASSQARRGDGNTIYF
V: TRBV12-1; J: TRBJ2-7; size: NA; D: NA; DNA: TGTGCCAGCAGCTTTGACCCAGGGCCGTCCTACGAGCAGTACTTC; CDR3: CASSFDPGPSYEQYF
V: TRBV27; J: TRBJ1-2; size: many; D: NA; DNA: TGTGCCAGCAGTCGAGACGGCAACTATGGCTACACCTTC; CDR3: CASSRDGNYGYTF
V: TRBV28; J: TRBJ1-6; size: NA; D: NA; DNA: TGTGCCAGCAGCCGCGGCTGGCTGGGGAATAATTCACCCCTCCACTTT; CDR3: CASSRGWLGNNSPLHF
V: TRBV7-3; J: TRBJ2-2; size: few; D: NA; DNA: TGTGCCAGCAGCTTAAGTAACACCGAGGAGCTGTTTTTT; CDR3: CASSLSNTEELFF
V: TRBV18; J: TRBJ2-2; size: few; D: NA; DNA: TGTGCCAGCTCACCACCGGTAGCCAGGAACACCGGGGAGCTGTTTTTT; CDR3: CASSPPVARNTGELFF
V: TRBV11-1; J: TRBJ2-7; size: many; D: TRBD1; DNA: TGTGCCAGCAGCAGTCTTCAGGGACAGTCCTACGAGCAGTACTTC; CDR3: CASSSLQGQSYEQYF
V: TRBV12-3/TRBV12-4; J: TRBJ1-1; size: few; D: NA; DNA: TGTGCCAGCAGTTTATATGAAAACACTGAAGCTTTCTTT; CDR3: CASSLYENTEAFF
V: TRBV20-1; J: TRBJ1-4; size: NA; D: NA; DNA: TGCAGTGCTAGAGATCGTCAGGGTTGGGAAAAACTGTTTTTT; CDR3: CSARDRQGWEKLFF
V: TRBV20-1; J: TRBJ2-3; size: few; D: NA; DNA: TGCAGTGCTAGAGATCCAGAAGTGGGCGGCACAGATACGCAGTATTTT; CDR3: CSARDPEVGGTDTQYF
V: TRBV11-2; J: TRBJ2-3; size: NA; D: NA; DNA: TGTGCCAGCAGCTTAAGACCCAACACAGATACGCAGTATTTT; CDR3: CASSLRPNTDTQYF
V: TRBV18; J: TRBJ2-7; size: few; D: NA; DNA: TGTGCCAGCTCACCTGGGGTTACGTGGGAGCAGTACTTC; CDR3: CASSPGVTWEQYF
V: TRBV6-5; J: TRBJ2-7; size: NA; D: TRBD1; DNA: TGTGCCAGCAGTTACAGGGTCAACAGGGGTTTCGACGAGCAGTACTTC; CDR3: CASSYRVNRGFDEQYF
V: TRBV12-3/TRBV12-4; J: TRBJ2-5; size: few; D: NA; DNA: TGTGCCAGCAGTGAAGCCTGGGGCACCCAGTACTTC; CDR3: CASSEAWGTQYF
V: TRBV5-1; J: TRBJ2-7; size: few; D: NA; DNA: TGCGCCAGCAGCTTACATGCGCGGGGTGGCTCGGGGCAGTACTTC; CDR3: CASSLHARGGSGQYF
V: TRBV30; J: TRBJ1-1; size: few; D: TRBD1; DNA: TGTGCCTGGAGCGCTTGGGACAGACCGAACACTGAAGCTTTCTTT; CDR3: CAWSAWDRPNTEAFF
V: TRBV4-3; J: TRBJ1-1; size: NA; D: NA; DNA: TGCGCCAGCAGCCAAGTACAAACGGACACTGAAGCTTTCTTT; CDR3: CASSQVQTDTEAFF
V: TRBV19; J: TRBJ2-1; size: few; D: TRBD2; DNA: TGTGCCAGTAGTATGGGGGGGGTGGGACTGTCCCCCAACAATGAGCAGTTCTTC; CDR3: CASSMGGVGLSPNNEQFF
V: TRBV5-1; J: TRBJ2-4; size: few; D: NA; DNA: TGCGCCAGCAGTCGCGATAGCCGGGGGAACATTCAGTACTTC; CDR3: CASSRDSRGNIQYF
V: TRBV28; J: TRBJ2-1; size: few; D: TRBD1; DNA: TGTGCCAGCAGACACCCACCGGGAATCAACCGGGCGGGACAGGGTTCAAGTGAGCAGTTCTTC; CDR3: CASRHPPGINRAGQGSSEQFF
V: TRBV5-6; J: TRBJ2-7; size: few; D: TRBD2; DNA: TGTGCCAGCAGCGGGGGACTAGCGGGCGAGCAGTACTTC; CDR3: CASSGGLAGEQYF
V: TRBV20-1; J: TRBJ2-7; size: many; D: TRBD2; DNA: TGCAGTGCTAGGGAATCTAGCGGGGGATACGAGCAGTACTTC; CDR3: CSARESSGGYEQYF
V: TRBV6-1; J: TRBJ2-1; size: few; D: NA; DNA: TGTGCCAGCAGTGAAAGGTGGGATGAGCAGTTCTTC; CDR3: CASSERWDEQFF
V: TRBV5-1; J: TRBJ2-3; size: NA; D: NA; DNA: TGCGCCAGCAGCCCAGACTTCACTAGCACAGATACGCAGTATTTT; CDR3: CASSPDFTSTDTQYF
V: TRBV2; J: TRBJ1-2; size: few; D: NA; DNA: TGTGCCAGCAGAAACAGGGTTAACTATGGCTACACCTTC; CDR3: CASRNRVNYGYTF
V: TRBV3-1; J: TRBJ2-5; size: NA; D: TRBD2; DNA: TGTGCCAGCAGCCAAAACACGGGAGGGCACCAGACCCAGTACTTC; CDR3: CASSQNTGGHQTQYF
V: TRBV7-9; J: TRBJ2-5; size: NA; D: NA; DNA: TGTGCCAGCAGGCCCTCCGGGACAAACCAAGAGACCCAGTACTTC; CDR3: CASRPSGTNQETQYF
V: TRBV29-1; J: TRBJ2-5; size: few; D: NA; DNA: TGCAGCGTTGAAGAAACGGCGGAGACCCAGTACTTC; CDR3: CSVEETAETQYF
V: TRBV5-1; J: TRBJ1-6; size: many; D: NA; DNA: TGCGCCAGCAGCTTGGATGGATCTGGCTCCTATAATTCACCCCTCCACTTT; CDR3: CASSLDGSGSYNSPLHF
V: TRBV19; J: TRBJ2-3; size: NA; D: NA; DNA: TGTGCCAGTAGTCAGACAGGAGGACTCACAGATACGCAGTATTTT; CDR3: CASSQTGGLTDTQYF
V: TRBV4-2; J: TRBJ2-2; size: many; D: NA; DNA: TGTGCCAGTAAGGGACAAACTACGAACACCGGGGAGCTGTTTTTT; CDR3: CASKGQTTNTGELFF
V: TRBV5-1; J: TRBJ2-5; size: few; D: NA; DNA: TGCGCCAGCAGCGACGGTTCCAACTCAAGGGGGGATAGCGTGCAGACCCAGTACTTC; CDR3: CASSDGSNSRGDSVQTQYF
V: TRBV24-1; J: TRBJ2-5; size: few; D: TRBD1; DNA: TGTGCCACCAGTGATAGGGGGCCTCAAGAGACCCAGTACTTC; CDR3: CATSDRGPQETQYF
V: TRBV27; J: TRBJ2-7; size: NA; D: TRBD2; DNA: TGTGCCGGCAGTTTGAAAAGCGGGAGGTGGAGCTCCTACGAGCAGTACTTC; CDR3: CAGSLKSGRWSSYEQYF
V: TRBV2; J: TRBJ2-1; size: NA; D: TRBD1; DNA: TGTGCCAGCAGTCCCGGGACAGGGAGGACTAATGAGCAGTTCTTC; CDR3: CASSPGTGRTNEQFF
V: TRBV3-1; J: TRBJ2-1; size: many; D: TRBD2; DNA: TGTGCCAGCAGCCAAGTAGCGGGAACGTACAATGAGCAGTTCTTC; CDR3: CASSQVAGTYNEQFF
V: TRBV20-1; J: TRBJ1-5; size: many; D: NA; DNA: TGCAGTGCTACCCTTGGTCAGGGCAATCAGCCCCAGCATTTT; CDR3: CSATLGQGNQPQHF
V: TRBV15; J: TRBJ1-1; size: few; D: NA; DNA: TGTGCCACCAGCAGAGGAACCTACACTGAAGCTTTCTTT; CDR3: CATSRGTYTEAFF
V: TRBV21-1; J: TRBJ2-5; size: NA; D: NA; DNA: TGTGCCAGGACGCCTAGCGGGGCATCCCAAGAGACCCAGTACTTC; CDR3: CARTPSGASQETQYF